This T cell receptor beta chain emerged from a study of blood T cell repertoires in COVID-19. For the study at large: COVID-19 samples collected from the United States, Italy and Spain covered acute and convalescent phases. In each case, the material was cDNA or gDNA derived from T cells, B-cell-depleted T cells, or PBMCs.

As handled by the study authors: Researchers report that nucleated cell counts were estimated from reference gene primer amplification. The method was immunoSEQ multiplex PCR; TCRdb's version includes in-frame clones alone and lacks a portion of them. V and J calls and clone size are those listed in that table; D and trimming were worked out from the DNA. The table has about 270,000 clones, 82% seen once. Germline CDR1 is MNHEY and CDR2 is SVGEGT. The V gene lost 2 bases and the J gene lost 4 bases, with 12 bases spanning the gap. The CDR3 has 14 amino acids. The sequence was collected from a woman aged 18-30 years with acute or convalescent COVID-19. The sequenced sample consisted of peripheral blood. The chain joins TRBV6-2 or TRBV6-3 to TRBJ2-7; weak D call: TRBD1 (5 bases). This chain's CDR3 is CASSYGAGLYEQYF. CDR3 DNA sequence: TGTGCCAGCAGTTACGGGGCTGGCCTGTACGAGCAGTACTTC.